This T cell receptor beta chain was observed in a study of OX40 agonist ivuxolimab in advanced cancers. Here immunoSEQ multiplex PCR was the method, and the copy in TCRdb shows in-frame clones only, minus some. The sample consists of about 98,000 clones, 93% of them appearing once. This CDR3 has 12 residues. With 8 bases removed from V and 6 bases from J, the gap between germline ends came to 14 bases. CDR1 and CDR2 from the germline V gene are MNHNY and SVGAGI (reference sequence). The sequence derives from an adult with an advanced solid tumor such as melanoma, head and neck, liver or kidney cancer. V and J are TRBV6-6 and TRBJ2-7; possibly TRBD1 or TRBD2 for D (6 bases each). The sample in question was CD4+ or CD8+ T cells sorted from blood, obtained in a trial of the OX40 agonist ivuxolimab. CDR3 sequence: CASGGGNGEQYF. CDR3 DNA sequence: TGTGCCAGCGGAGGGGGAAACGGCGAGCAGTACTTC.